Given below is one T cell receptor beta chain in context. Its antigen is unidentified. Additional DNA sequences in this sample encode the identical CDR3. Investigators spread the genomic DNA of each subset evenly over several immunoSEQ plates. TCRdb keeps only in-frame clones here, not all; method: immunoSEQ multiplex PCR. This sample carries about 2.4 million clones, approximately 90% of them seen once, and the ten largest clones take about 0.13%. Germline V gene data show CDR1 as SGHRS and CDR2 as YFSETQ. This CDR3 is built from 15 residues. The ends lost 5 bases at V and 2 bases at J; junction bases unmatched: 9. This entry belongs to a study of shared clonotypes between healthy human individuals. Study overall: A couple of women and a few men aged 18 to 49 served as donors. Study-level results: Compared with memory subsets, naive subsets generally had larger estimated richness. Among a handful of donors, roughly 5% of naive CD4 clonotypes were found in common.

This chain links TRBV5-1 with TRBJ1-1; 7 bases map to TRBD1. The clonotype was recovered from a young man in good health. Sequencing input: naive CD4+ T cells sorted from blood. Subset given: CD45RA+ positively selected. The CDR3 DNA reads TGCGCCAGCAGTCGCACCGGGACAGTAAACACTGAAGCTTTCTTT. It encodes CASSRTGTVNTEAFF.